This T cell receptor (beta chain) came from a study of blood T cell repertoires in COVID-19. As for the study in general: The United States, Italy and Spain were the sources of the acute and convalescent COVID-19 samples. Nucleic acid was either cDNA or gDNA, and it came from T cells, B-cell-depleted T cells, or PBMCs.

V lost 3 bases to trimming and J lost 5 bases; unmatched junction nucleotides: 7. This CDR3 spans 16 amino acids. From germline, CDR1 is SGHTA and CDR2 FQGNSA. Original data processing: Amplified reference gene primers provided the basis for estimating nucleated cell counts. The data were produced by immunoSEQ multiplex PCR, yet TCRdb's version contains in-frame clones alone and is incomplete. For V, J and clone size, that table is used; D and trimming come from the DNA. Found here are just under 65,000 clones, about 70% of them singletons; the top ten hold less than 6%. This receptor was obtained from a human donor in a cohort sampled during active COVID-19. Sample: peripheral blood. The chain combines TRBV7-2 with TRBJ2-1; 10 positions match TRBD2. The CDR3 reads CASSFSSGGIDNEQFF. CDR3 nucleotide sequence: TGTGCCAGCAGCTTTTCTAGCGGGGGAATTGACAATGAGCAGTTCTTC.